Listed here is a single T cell receptor (beta chain). Antigen: not known. At one end, the junction sequence differs from germline, possibly due to a read error. This specimen comes from a study of post-analysis software for immune sequencing data. Study results and limitations: Patients had higher frequencies than controls of five TRBV segments, including TRBV5-6, TRBV5-1 and TRBV20-1.

Included in the TCR beta cDNA libraries were unique molecular identifiers. Each CDR3 protein is one row after TCRdb ran MiXCR on the PCR reads. Here the sample spans fewer than 850,000 distinct CDR3 sequences, approximately 44% being singletons. The CDR3 has 15 residues. Germline-derived CDR1 and CDR2 are LNHNV and YYDKDF (reference sequence). The sequence derives from a girl between 5 and 17 years old with multiple sclerosis. The specimen sequenced was blood. V is TRBV15 and J is TRBJ2-1; D is uncertain. CDR3 nucleotides: TGTGCCACCAGCGGAGACCAACACGCCTACAATGAGCAGTTCTTC. Its translation: CATSGDQHAYNEQFF.